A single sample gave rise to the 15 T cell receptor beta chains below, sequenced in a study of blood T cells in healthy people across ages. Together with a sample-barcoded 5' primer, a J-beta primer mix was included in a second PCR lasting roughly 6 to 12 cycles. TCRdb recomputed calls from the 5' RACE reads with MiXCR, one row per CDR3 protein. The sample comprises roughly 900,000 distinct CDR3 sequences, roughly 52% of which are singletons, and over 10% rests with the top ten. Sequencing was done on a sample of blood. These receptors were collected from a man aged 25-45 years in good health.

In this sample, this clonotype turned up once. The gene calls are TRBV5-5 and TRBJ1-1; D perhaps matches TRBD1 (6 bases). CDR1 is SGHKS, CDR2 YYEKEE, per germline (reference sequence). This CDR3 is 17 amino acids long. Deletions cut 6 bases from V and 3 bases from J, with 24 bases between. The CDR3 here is CASTMLGAGDGDTEAFF. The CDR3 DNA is TGTGCCAGCACCATGCTTGGGGCAGGGGATGGGGACACTGAAGCTTTCTTT.

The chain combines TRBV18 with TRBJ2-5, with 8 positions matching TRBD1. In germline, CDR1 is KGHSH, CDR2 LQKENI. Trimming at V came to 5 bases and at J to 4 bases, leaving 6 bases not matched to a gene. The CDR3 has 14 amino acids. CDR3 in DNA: TGTGCCAGCTCATCTACAGGGGGGACAGAGACCCAGTACTTC. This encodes CASSSTGGTETQYF.

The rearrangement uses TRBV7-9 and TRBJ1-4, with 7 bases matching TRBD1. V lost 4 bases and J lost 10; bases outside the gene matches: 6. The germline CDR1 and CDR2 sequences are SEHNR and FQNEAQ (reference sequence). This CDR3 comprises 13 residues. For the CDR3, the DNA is TGTGCCAGCAGCTCCACAGGGGTGGGAAAACTGTTTTTT. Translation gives CASSSTGVGKLFF. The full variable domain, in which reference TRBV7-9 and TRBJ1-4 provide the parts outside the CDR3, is DTGVSQNPRHKITKRGQNVTFRCDPISEHNRLYWYRQTLGQGPEFLTYFQNEAQLEKSRLLSDRFSAERPKGSFSTLEIQRTEQGDSAMYLCASSSTGVGKLFFGSGTQLSVL.

In DNA form, the CDR3 reads TGCAGTGCTAGAGATTACGGAAGCAGGAAATACGAGCAGTACTTC. It specifies CSARDYGSRKYEQYF. The V call is TRBV20-1, the J call TRBJ2-4; no firm D call. The J call may not be correct, given that the DNA end is closer to TRBJ2-7. The CDR3 consists of 15 residues. Germline CDR1 is DFQATT and CDR2 is SNEGSKA (reference sequence).

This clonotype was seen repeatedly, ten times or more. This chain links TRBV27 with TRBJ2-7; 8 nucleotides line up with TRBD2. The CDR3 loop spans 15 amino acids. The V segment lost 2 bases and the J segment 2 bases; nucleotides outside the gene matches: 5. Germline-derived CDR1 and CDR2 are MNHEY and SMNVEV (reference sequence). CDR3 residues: CASSLGVAGPYEQYF. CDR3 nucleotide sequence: TGTGCCAGCAGTTTAGGTGTAGCGGGGCCCTACGAGCAGTACTTC.

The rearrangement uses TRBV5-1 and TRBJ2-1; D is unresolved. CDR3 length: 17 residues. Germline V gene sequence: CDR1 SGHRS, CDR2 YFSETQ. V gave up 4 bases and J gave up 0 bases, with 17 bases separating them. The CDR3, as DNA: TGCGCCAGCAGCGCCAACCCGACCGGAAGCTCCTACAATGAGCAGTTCTTC. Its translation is CASSANPTGSSYNEQFF.

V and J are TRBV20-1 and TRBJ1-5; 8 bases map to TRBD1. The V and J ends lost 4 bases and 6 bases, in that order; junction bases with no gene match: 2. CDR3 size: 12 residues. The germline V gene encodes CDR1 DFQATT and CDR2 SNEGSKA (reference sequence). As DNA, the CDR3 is TGCAGTGCTACAGGGGGCATTCAGCCCCAGCATTTT. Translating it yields CSATGGIQPQHF.

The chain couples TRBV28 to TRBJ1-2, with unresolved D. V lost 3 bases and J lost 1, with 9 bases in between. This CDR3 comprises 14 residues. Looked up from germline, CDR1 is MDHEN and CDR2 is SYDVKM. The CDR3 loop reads CASSLEHRNYGYTF. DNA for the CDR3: TGTGCCAGCAGTTTGGAACACCGTAACTATGGCTACACCTTC.

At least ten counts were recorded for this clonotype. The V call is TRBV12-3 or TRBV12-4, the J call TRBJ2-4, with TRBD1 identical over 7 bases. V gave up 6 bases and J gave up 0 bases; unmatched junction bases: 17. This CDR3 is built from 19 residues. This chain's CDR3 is CASSLPHIDRDLAKNIQYF. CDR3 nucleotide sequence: TGTGCCAGCAGCTTACCCCATATTGACAGGGATCTAGCCAAAAACATTCAGTACTTC.

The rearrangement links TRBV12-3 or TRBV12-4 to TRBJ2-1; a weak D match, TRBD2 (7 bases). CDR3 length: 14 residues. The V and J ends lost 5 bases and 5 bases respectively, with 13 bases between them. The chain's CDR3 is CASSAGGLNNEQFF. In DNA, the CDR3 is TGTGCCAGCAGTGCCGGGGGGCTTAACAATGAGCAGTTCTTC.

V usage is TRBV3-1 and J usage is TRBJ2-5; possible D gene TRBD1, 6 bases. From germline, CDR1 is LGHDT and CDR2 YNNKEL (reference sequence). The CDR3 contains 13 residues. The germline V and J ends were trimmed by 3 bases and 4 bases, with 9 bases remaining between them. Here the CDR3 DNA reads TGTGCCAGCAGCCAGGACAGATTAGAGACCCAGTACTTC. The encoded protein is CASSQDRLETQYF.

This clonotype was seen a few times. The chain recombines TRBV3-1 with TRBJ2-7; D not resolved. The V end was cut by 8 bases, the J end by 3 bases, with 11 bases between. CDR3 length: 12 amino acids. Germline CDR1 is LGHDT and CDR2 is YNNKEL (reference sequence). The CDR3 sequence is CASGQDLYEQYF. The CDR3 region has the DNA TGTGCCAGCGGGCAGGATCTCTACGAGCAGTACTTC.

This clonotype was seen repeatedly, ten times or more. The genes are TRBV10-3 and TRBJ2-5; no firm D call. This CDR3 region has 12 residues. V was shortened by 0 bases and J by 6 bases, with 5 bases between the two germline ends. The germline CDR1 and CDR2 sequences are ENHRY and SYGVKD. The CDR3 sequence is CAISESEKTQYF. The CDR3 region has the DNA TGTGCCATCAGTGAGTCGGAGAAGACCCAGTACTTC.

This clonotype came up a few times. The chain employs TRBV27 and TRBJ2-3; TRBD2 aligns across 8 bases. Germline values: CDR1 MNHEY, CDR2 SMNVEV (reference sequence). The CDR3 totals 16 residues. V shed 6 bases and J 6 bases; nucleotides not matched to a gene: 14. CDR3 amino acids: CASSHMAGGLADTQYF. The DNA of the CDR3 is TGTGCCAGCAGCCACATGGCGGGGGGCTTGGCGGATACGCAGTATTTT.

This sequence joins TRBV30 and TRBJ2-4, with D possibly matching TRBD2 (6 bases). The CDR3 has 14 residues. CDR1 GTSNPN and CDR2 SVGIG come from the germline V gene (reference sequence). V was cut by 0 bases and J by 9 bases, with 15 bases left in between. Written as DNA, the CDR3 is TGTGCCTGGAGTGTATCCCAGGAGGGAAGCATTCAGTACTTC. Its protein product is CAWSVSQEGSIQYF.